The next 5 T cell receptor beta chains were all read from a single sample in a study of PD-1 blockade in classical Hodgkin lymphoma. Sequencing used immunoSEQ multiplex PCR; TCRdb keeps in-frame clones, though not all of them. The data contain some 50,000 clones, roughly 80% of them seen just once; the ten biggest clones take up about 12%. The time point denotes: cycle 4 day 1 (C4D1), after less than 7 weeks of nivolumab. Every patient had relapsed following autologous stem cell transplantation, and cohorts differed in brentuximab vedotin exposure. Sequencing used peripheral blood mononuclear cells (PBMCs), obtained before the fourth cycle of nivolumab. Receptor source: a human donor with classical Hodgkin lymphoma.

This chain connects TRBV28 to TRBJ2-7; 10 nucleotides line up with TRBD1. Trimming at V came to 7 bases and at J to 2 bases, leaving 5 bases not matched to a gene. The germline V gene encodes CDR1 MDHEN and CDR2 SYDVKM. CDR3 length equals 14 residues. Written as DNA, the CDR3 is TGTGCCAGCACCTCCGGGACAGGGGCCTACGAGCAGTACTTC. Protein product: CASTSGTGAYEQYF.

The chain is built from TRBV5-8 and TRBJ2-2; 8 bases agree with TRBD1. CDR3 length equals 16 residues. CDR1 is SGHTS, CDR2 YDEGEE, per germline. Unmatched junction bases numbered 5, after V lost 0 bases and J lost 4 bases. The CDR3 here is CASSLEQGGFTGELFF. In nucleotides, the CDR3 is TGTGCCAGCAGCTTGGAACAGGGGGGTTTCACCGGGGAGCTGTTTTTT.

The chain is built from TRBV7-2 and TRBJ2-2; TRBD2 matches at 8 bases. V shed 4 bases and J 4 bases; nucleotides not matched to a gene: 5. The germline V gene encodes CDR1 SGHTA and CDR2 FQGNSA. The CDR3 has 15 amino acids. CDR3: CASSSGLAGTGELFF. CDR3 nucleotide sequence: TGTGCCAGCAGCTCCGGACTAGCAGGCACCGGGGAGCTGTTTTTT. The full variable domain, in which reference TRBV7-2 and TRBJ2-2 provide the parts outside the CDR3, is GAGVSQSPSNKVTEKGKDVELRCDPISGHTALYWYRQSLGQGLEFLIYFQGNSAPDKSGLPSDRFSAERTGGSVSTLTIQRTQQEDSAVYLCASSSGLAGTGELFFGEGSRLTVL.

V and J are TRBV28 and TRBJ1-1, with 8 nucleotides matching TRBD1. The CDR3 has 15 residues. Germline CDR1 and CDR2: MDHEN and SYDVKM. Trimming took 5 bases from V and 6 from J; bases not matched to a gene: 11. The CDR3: CASSRDRGGGAEAFF. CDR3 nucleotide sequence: TGTGCCAGCAGTCGCGACAGGGGAGGGGGAGCTGAAGCTTTCTTT.

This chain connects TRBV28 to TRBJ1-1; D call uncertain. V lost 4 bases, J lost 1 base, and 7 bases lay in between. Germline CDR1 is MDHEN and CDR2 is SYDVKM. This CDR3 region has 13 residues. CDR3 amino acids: CASSWSGNTEAFF. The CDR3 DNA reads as TGTGCCAGCAGTTGGTCGGGGAACACTGAAGCTTTCTTT.